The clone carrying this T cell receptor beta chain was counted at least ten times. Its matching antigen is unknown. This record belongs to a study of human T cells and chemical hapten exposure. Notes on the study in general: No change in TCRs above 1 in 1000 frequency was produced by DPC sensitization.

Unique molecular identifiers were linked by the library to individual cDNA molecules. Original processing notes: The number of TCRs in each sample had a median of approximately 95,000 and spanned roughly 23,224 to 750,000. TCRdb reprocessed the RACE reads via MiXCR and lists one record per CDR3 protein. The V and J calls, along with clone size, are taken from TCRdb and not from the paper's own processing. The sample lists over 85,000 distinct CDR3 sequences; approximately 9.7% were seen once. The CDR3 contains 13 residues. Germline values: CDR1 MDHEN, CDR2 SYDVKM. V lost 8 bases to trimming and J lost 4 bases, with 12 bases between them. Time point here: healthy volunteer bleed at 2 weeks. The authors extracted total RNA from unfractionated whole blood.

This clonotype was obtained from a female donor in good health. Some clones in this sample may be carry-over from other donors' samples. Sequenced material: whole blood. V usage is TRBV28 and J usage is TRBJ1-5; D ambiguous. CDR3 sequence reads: CASALSNNQPQHF. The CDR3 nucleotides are TGTGCCAGCGCTCTTTCGAATAATCAGCCCCAGCATTTT.